The 11 T cell receptor beta chains in this list originate from one sample, sequenced in a study of CD8 T cell repertoires and HIV-1 epitope variants. Their specific antigens are unknown. Using immunoSEQ multiplex PCR, the repertoire was profiled, and TCRdb retains in-frame clones only, with some absent. The sample lists thousands of clones, 60% to 80% occurring once. Sequencing was performed on cultured CD8+ T cells derived from PBMCs. The source is a male donor with HIV.

This chain links TRBV5-1 with TRBJ2-7; 7 bases line up with TRBD2. Trimming removed 4 bases from V and 5 bases from J; junction bases left unmatched: 9. From germline, CDR1 is SGHRS and CDR2 YFSETQ. The CDR3 length is 14 residues. CDR3 coding DNA: TGCGCCAGCAGCCCCCAACTGGGGGGGAACGAGCAGTACTTC. Translated: CASSPQLGGNEQYF. Combining the CDR3 with reference TRBV5-1 and TRBJ2-7 gives the whole variable domain KAGVTQTPRYLIKTRGQQVTLSCSPISGHRSVSWYQQTPGQGLQFLFEYFSETQRNKGNFPGRFSGRQFSNSRSEMNVSTLELGDSALYLCASSPQLGGNEQYFGPGTRLTVT.

This clone was counted a few times. The chain uses TRBV9 and TRBJ1-2, with unresolved D. V lost 4 bases, J lost 4 bases, and 20 bases lay in between. The CDR3 contains 16 residues. Looked up from germline, CDR1 is SGDLS and CDR2 is YYNGEE. The CDR3 loop reads CASSPADARPLYGYTF. The DNA of the CDR3 is TGTGCCAGCAGCCCCGCGGACGCCAGGCCACTCTATGGCTACACCTTC.

This chain links TRBV21-1 with TRBJ1-5; TRBD1 is the table's D call, not checked against the DNA. TRBV21-1 is tagged as a pseudogene. The CDR3 has 15 residues. The CDR3, as DNA: TGTGCCAGCAGCAAACCGGGACAGTTCAATCAGCCCCAGCATTTT. It is translated as CASSKPGQFNQPQHF.

The V call is TRBV7-6, the J call TRBJ2-5, with TRBD2 identical over 16 bases. V was clipped by 5 bases and J by 8 bases; unmatched bases: 8. CDR1 is SGHVS and CDR2 is FNYEAQ in the germline V gene. The CDR3 is 16 residues long. CDR3 residues: CASSLGLAGGPVTQYF. The CDR3 DNA follows: TGTGCCAGCAGCCTGGGACTAGCGGGGGGGCCGGTAACCCAGTACTTC.

The chain combines TRBV6-1 with TRBJ2-7; 7 bases match TRBD1. Trimming at V came to 5 bases and at J to 2 bases, leaving 9 bases not matched to a gene. Germline values: CDR1 MNHNS, CDR2 SASEGT. This CDR3 region has 15 residues. In nucleotides, the CDR3 is TGTGCCAGCAGTCCTACCGGGACAGCTACCTACGAGCAGTACTTC. Its translation is CASSPTGTATYEQYF.

This CDR3 reads CASSALDRGVGGNTIYF. In DNA, the CDR3 is TGTGCCAGCAGCGCGCTGGACAGGGGAGTCGGTGGAAACACCATATATTTT. The rearrangement joins TRBV5-4 to TRBJ1-3, with 9 bases identical to TRBD1. V was pared by 4 bases and J by 3 bases, with 11 bases of the junction left unmatched. Per germline, CDR1 SGHNT and CDR2 YYREEE (reference sequence). The length of the CDR3 is 17 residues. Supplemented by reference TRBV5-4 and TRBJ1-3, the full variable domain reads ETGVTQSPTHLIKTRGQQVTLRCSSQSGHNTVSWYQQALGQGPQFIFQYYREEENGRGNFPPRFSGLQFPNYSSELNVNALELDDSALYLCASSALDRGVGGNTIYFGEGSWLTVV.

This clone was detected only once. The chain employs TRBV7-2 and TRBJ1-6; 9 bases agree with TRBD1. The CDR3 extends over 19 amino acids. The V and J ends lost 5 bases and 6 bases, in that order; junction bases with no gene match: 17. Germline CDR1 reads SGHTA; CDR2 reads FQGNSA. CDR3 DNA: TGTGCCAGCAGCCCGACCCCCCCACTCGGGACAGGGATTAATTCACCCCTCCACTTT. It codes for CASSPTPPLGTGINSPLHF. Supplemented by reference TRBV7-2 and TRBJ1-6, the full variable domain reads GAGVSQSPSNKVTEKGKDVELRCDPISGHTALYWYRQSLGQGLEFLIYFQGNSAPDKSGLPSDRFSAERTGGSVSTLTIQRTQQEDSAVYLCASSPTPPLGTGINSPLHFGNGTRLTVT.

The rearrangement joins TRBV7-9 to TRBJ2-1, with D tentatively TRBD1 (6 bases). This CDR3 spans 14 amino acids. CDR1 is SEHNR, CDR2 FQNEAQ, per germline (reference sequence). V lost 1 base to trimming and J lost 11 bases, with 15 bases between them. For the CDR3, the DNA is TGTGCCAGCAGCTTAGTGGGTTCTGGACAGCAGCAGTTCTTC. Translating gives CASSLVGSGQQQFF.

The chain combines TRBV28 with TRBJ2-2, with D unclear. Germline V gene lookup returns CDR1 MDHEN and CDR2 SYDVKM. Trimming took 2 bases from V and 5 from J, leaving 3 bases between them. This CDR3 is built from 12 residues. CDR3 residues: CASSLETGELFF. The CDR3 nucleotides are TGTGCCAGCAGTTTAGAGACCGGGGAGCTGTTTTTT.

The chain carries TRBV9 and TRBJ1-3; TRBD1 is a possible D gene (5 bases). Between the trimmed V and J ends, which lost 0 bases and 2 bases, there was a span of 9 bases. Germline CDR1 SGDLS, CDR2 YYNGEE. The CDR3 has 15 residues. The CDR3 loop is CASSVEGNPGNTIYF. As DNA, the CDR3 is TGTGCCAGCAGCGTAGAGGGGAACCCTGGAAACACCATATATTTT.

This clone was observed a few times. The J gene is TRBJ1-1, the V gene TRBV6-6; D is unclear. V was trimmed by 2 bases and J by 10 bases, leaving 11 bases between them. There are 12 residues in the CDR3. CDR1 and CDR2 from the germline V gene are MNHNY and SVGAGI (reference sequence). The CDR3 nucleotides are TGTGCCAGCAGTTACCCGGTTGAGGCAGCTTTCTTT. This encodes CASSYPVEAAFF.